Shown below are 29 T cell receptor beta chains from a single sample sequenced in a study of blood T cell repertoires in COVID-19. Profiled with immunoSEQ multiplex PCR; TCRdb holds only in-frame clones, not every one. The profile shows around 150,000 clones, roughly four fifths of them singletons. Sequencing used peripheral blood. These receptors were obtained from a man in his sixties with active or convalescent COVID-19.

The CDR3 nucleotides are TGTGCCAGCTCACCCGGGACAGCCACAGATACGCAGTATTTT. This codes for CASSPGTATDTQYF. The rearrangement uses TRBV18 and TRBJ2-3, with 7 bases that match TRBD1. The CDR3 runs 14 residues. The V and J ends lost 3 bases and 2 bases, in that order; junction bases with no gene match: 2. In germline, CDR1 is KGHSH, CDR2 LQKENI. The variable domain in full, with the rest retrieved from reference TRBV18 and TRBJ2-3, is NAGVMQNPRHLVRRRGQEARLRCSPMKGHSHVYWYRQLPEEGLKFMVYLQKENIIDESGMPKERFSAEFPKEGPSILRIQQVVRGDSAAYFCASSPGTATDTQYFGPGTRLTVL.

The gene calls are TRBV19 and TRBJ2-3; 9 nucleotides match TRBD2. The CDR3 extends over 16 amino acids. Germline lookup yields CDR1 LNHDA and CDR2 SQIVND (reference sequence). J gave up 2 bases and V 5 bases, and 8 bases lay outside the gene matches. DNA of the CDR3: TGTGCCAGTAGTGTCGGCGCTAGCGGGATCACAGATACGCAGTATTTT. Residues: CASSVGASGITDTQYF.

This clone appeared a single time. The V and J genes are TRBV12-3 or TRBV12-4 and TRBJ1-2; possibly TRBD1 for D (6 bases). Trimming removed 6 bases from V and 4 bases from J, with 12 bases in between. This CDR3 has 13 residues. DNA for the CDR3: TGTGCCAGCAGACCAGGACAGATCTATGGCTACACCTTC. Translated: CASRPGQIYGYTF.

The genes are TRBV7-2 and TRBJ2-1; D possibly corresponds to TRBD2 (6 bases). Germline loops: CDR1 SGHTA, CDR2 FQGNSA. Trimming cost V 5 bases and J 8 bases, with 22 bases left between them. This CDR3 has 16 residues. The DNA for the CDR3 is TGTGCCAGCAGCGCCCAAAGCGGGCCCCTAATGGATGAGCAGTTCTTC. Translating it yields CASSAQSGPLMDEQFF.

The rearrangement joins TRBV19 to TRBJ2-7; tentatively, D is TRBD2 (6 bases). Germline V lookup: CDR1 LNHDA, CDR2 SQIVND (reference sequence). The CDR3 spans 16 residues. V lost 6 bases and J 2 bases, leaving 20 bases between the germline ends. CDR3 protein: CASSPGSERGTYEQYF. DNA of the CDR3: TGTGCCAGTAGCCCGGGATCCGAACGGGGGACCTACGAGCAGTACTTC.

The sample holds a few counts of this clone. This chain uses TRBV28 with TRBJ2-1; TRBD2 matches 7 bases. The CDR3 length is 17 residues. Germline V CDR1 and CDR2: MDHEN, SYDVKM. The V and J ends lost 2 bases and 4 bases, in that order; junction bases with no gene match: 11. CDR3 sequence (DNA): TGTGCCAGCAGTTTAGATGCTCAAGGACTAGATTACAATGAGCAGTTCTTC. It translates to CASSLDAQGLDYNEQFF.

The J gene is TRBJ2-7, the V gene TRBV6-1; TRBD1 might be the D (6 bases). Germline assignment: CDR1 MNHNS and CDR2 SASEGT. This CDR3 is 14 amino acids long. V lost 5 bases and J 2 bases, leaving 13 bases between the germline ends. CDR3 in DNA: TGTGCCAGCAGTTTCATTGGGGACACCTACGAGCAGTACTTC. It is translated as CASSFIGDTYEQYF.

The V call is TRBV6-5, the J call TRBJ1-4, with TRBD1 as a possible D gene (6 bases). This CDR3 is 14 amino acids long. Deletions cut 5 bases from V and 8 bases from J, with 15 bases between. Germline V gives CDR1 MNHEY, CDR2 SVGAGI. This chain's CDR3 is CASSTTGLGEKLFF. The DNA for the CDR3 is TGTGCCAGCAGTACAACAGGGTTGGGGGAAAAACTGTTTTTT.

This chain connects TRBV6-2 or TRBV6-3 to TRBJ2-1; D is unresolved. The ends were cut back, 6 bases at V and 6 bases at J, with 6 bases in the middle. The germline V gene encodes CDR1 MNHEY and CDR2 SVGEGT. The CDR3 runs 11 residues. CDR3 nucleotide sequence: TGTGCCAGCAGCCTAATCAATGAGCAGTTCTTC. Residues: CASSLINEQFF.

The chain joins TRBV5-1 to TRBJ1-1, with D tentatively TRBD1 (5 bases). V shed 4 bases and J shed 2 bases, with 12 bases lying between them. This CDR3 comprises 14 residues. Germline lookup yields CDR1 SGHRS and CDR2 YFSETQ. The CDR3 is CASSASQGNTEAFF. The CDR3 DNA follows: TGCGCCAGCAGCGCGTCCCAGGGTAACACTGAAGCTTTCTTT.

The gene calls are TRBV5-1 and TRBJ2-3; 8 positions match TRBD2. The CDR3 spans 17 residues. V lost 0 bases to trimming and J lost 6 bases; unmatched junction nucleotides: 12. Germline lookup yields CDR1 SGHRS and CDR2 YFSETQ. CDR3 nucleotide sequence: TGCGCCAGCAGCTTGGATGATGGCGGGGGGTATCTGGATACGCAGTATTTT. Protein sequence: CASSLDDGGGYLDTQYF.

The chain employs TRBV5-4 and TRBJ2-1; 12 bases fit TRBD2. CDR3 length: 18 residues. CDR1 is SGHNT, CDR2 YYREEE, per germline (reference sequence). Germline trimming cut 4 bases from V and 8 bases from J; bases unmatched to any gene: 16. The CDR3 DNA follows: TGTGCCAGCAGCGCATTTCGGGGGGCTCTAGCGGGAGGGTATGAGCAGTTCTTC. This codes for CASSAFRGALAGGYEQFF.

The chain is built from TRBV29-1 and TRBJ2-7; 10 bases line up with TRBD1. V dropped 6 bases and J dropped 7; count of bases not matched to a gene: 3. Germline lookup yields CDR1 SQVTM and CDR2 ANQGSEA. This CDR3 contains 11 residues. Here the CDR3 DNA reads TGCAGCGTAGGACAGGGGGTGGAGCAGTACTTC. This gives the protein CSVGQGVEQYF.

The chain couples TRBV5-1 to TRBJ1-3; TRBD1 agrees at 9 bases. Per germline, CDR1 SGHRS and CDR2 YFSETQ. The CDR3 totals 16 residues. After removal of 0 bases from V and 2 bases from J, the junction contained 3 bases not matched to a gene. In DNA form, the CDR3 reads TGCGCCAGCAGCTTGGTGGGACAGGGTCCTGGAAACACCATATATTTT. This encodes CASSLVGQGPGNTIYF.

The J gene is TRBJ1-2, the V gene TRBV6-5; D gene ambiguous. Trimming stripped 4 bases from V and 4 bases from J, with 10 bases between. Germline V lookup: CDR1 MNHEY, CDR2 SVGAGI. This CDR3 has 13 residues. The CDR3 sequence is CASSSTGSYGYTF. CDR3 DNA sequence: TGTGCCAGCAGTTCGACTGGGAGCTATGGCTACACCTTC.

The chain has TRBV18 and TRBJ2-7; 10 nucleotides match TRBD1. The CDR3 covers 15 residues. Trimming took 0 bases from V and 2 from J; bases not matched to a gene: 1. The V gene's germline CDR1 is KGHSH and CDR2 LQKENI. The DNA of the CDR3 is TGTGCCAGCTCACCACCGGGACAGGGGCCCTACGAGCAGTACTTC. Encoded protein: CASSPPGQGPYEQYF.

The genes are TRBV11-2 and TRBJ2-1, with D maybe TRBD2 (6 bases). The CDR3 loop spans 17 amino acids. Germline-derived CDR1 and CDR2 are SGHAT and FQNNGV. Trimming pared 3 bases from V and 6 bases from J, leaving 21 bases between. The CDR3 reads CASSFSSDLYPPNEQFF. For the CDR3, the DNA is TGTGCCAGCAGCTTCTCTAGCGACCTCTACCCCCCCAATGAGCAGTTCTTC.

The CDR3 DNA reads as TGTGCCAGCAGCCTATCTAGCGCCAAGCCGTACAATGAGCAGTTCTTC. Translation gives CASSLSSAKPYNEQFF. The genes are TRBV11-3 and TRBJ2-1, with D possibly being TRBD2 (6 bases). V was shortened by 5 bases and J by 4 bases, with 18 bases between the two germline ends. In germline, CDR1 is SGHNT, CDR2 YENEEA. The CDR3 is made up of 16 amino acids.

The chain employs TRBV19 and TRBJ1-2, with a possible D match to TRBD1 (6 bases). There are 18 residues in the CDR3. V was cut by 3 bases and J by 5 bases, with 25 bases left in between. The germline V gene encodes CDR1 LNHDA and CDR2 SQIVND (reference sequence). CDR3 sequence reads: CASSITGKALPQEYGYTF. For the CDR3, the DNA is TGTGCCAGTAGTATTACAGGGAAGGCACTTCCCCAGGAATATGGCTACACCTTC.

This chain uses TRBV5-4 with TRBJ1-4, with 12 bases lining up with TRBD1. The germline CDR1 and CDR2 sequences are SGHNT and YYREEE (reference sequence). CDR3 size: 18 residues. The V segment lost 4 bases and the J segment 5 bases; nucleotides outside the gene matches: 12. CDR3 loop: CASSPKPGTGGWNEKLFF. DNA of the CDR3: TGTGCCAGCAGCCCGAAACCCGGGACAGGGGGCTGGAATGAAAAACTGTTTTTT.

V gene TRBV6-5 combines with J gene TRBJ1-2; 9 bases fit TRBD1. J lost 8 bases, V lost 4 bases, and 8 bases had no gene match. CDR3 length equals 14 residues. Germline V lookup: CDR1 MNHEY, CDR2 SVGAGI. DNA of the CDR3: TGTGCCAGCAGTTCGGGACAGGGAGTCTACGGCTACACCTTC. It is translated as CASSSGQGVYGYTF.

V usage is TRBV7-9 and J usage is TRBJ2-5; 14 bases align to TRBD2. V gave up 5 bases and J gave up 2 bases; unmatched junction bases: 10. The CDR3 loop spans 18 amino acids. CDR1 is SEHNR, CDR2 FQNEAQ, per germline (reference sequence). The CDR3 bases are TGTGCCAGCAGCAAGACTAGCGGGGGGGTCCAATCACAAGAGACCCAGTACTTC. It yields the protein CASSKTSGGVQSQETQYF. The entire variable domain, with the rest obtained from reference TRBV7-9 and TRBJ2-5, is as follows: DTGVSQNPRHKITKRGQNVTFRCDPISEHNRLYWYRQTLGQGPEFLTYFQNEAQLEKSRLLSDRFSAERPKGSFSTLEIQRTEQGDSAMYLCASSKTSGGVQSQETQYFGPGTRLLVL.

This clone has only one observation. The V call is TRBV6-5, the J call TRBJ1-6, with D hard to call. Between the trimmed V and J ends, which lost 5 bases and 13 bases, there was a span of 12 bases. There are 12 residues in the CDR3. Germline V CDR1 and CDR2: MNHEY, SVGAGI. CDR3 DNA sequence: TGTGCCAGCAGTCCCACCGGTGTTCCCCTCCACTTT. Its translation is CASSPTGVPLHF.

The genes are TRBV27 and TRBJ1-2; D is perhaps TRBD1 (6 bases). CDR3 size: 12 residues. Germline CDR1 is MNHEY and CDR2 is SMNVEV (reference sequence). Between the trimmed V and J ends, which lost 9 bases and 3 bases, there was a span of 11 bases. CDR3 in amino acids: CASGGPYYGYTF. The CDR3 nucleotides read TGTGCCAGTGGGGGCCCTTACTATGGCTACACCTTC.

V and J are TRBV28 and TRBJ1-2; TRBD1 matches 7 bases. Germline CDR1 is MDHEN and CDR2 is SYDVKM. The CDR3 is made up of 15 amino acids. The V gene end was trimmed by 6 bases and the J gene end by 4 bases; junction bases not matched to a gene: 11. For the CDR3, the DNA is TGTGCCAGCAGCCACTTTGACAGGGCGGGCTATGGCTACACCTTC. As protein: CASSHFDRAGYGYTF.

A few counts support this clone. The chain joins TRBV10-3 to TRBJ1-5, with D maybe TRBD1 (5 bases). V shed 3 bases and J shed 4 bases, with 19 bases lying between them. The CDR3 has 17 amino acids. Germline V gives CDR1 ENHRY, CDR2 SYGVKD. The CDR3 protein is CAISDRGGAGGNQPQHF. The CDR3 DNA is TGTGCCATCAGTGACCGGGGAGGGGCCGGCGGAAATCAGCCCCAGCATTTT.

V is TRBV29-1 and J is TRBJ2-3; 10 bases map to TRBD2. The germline V gene has CDR1 SQVTM and CDR2 ANQGSEA. There are 15 residues in the CDR3. Trimming cost V 3 bases and J 4 bases; bases outside gene matches: 7. In nucleotides, the CDR3 is TGCAGCGTTGAGGGTGCTAGCGGGAGTTCAGATACGCAGTATTTT. It specifies CSVEGASGSSDTQYF.

CDR3 DNA: TGTGCCAGCAGTGAGATTATTGGGCAGTACTACGAGCAGTACTTC. As protein: CASSEIIGQYYEQYF. The chain combines TRBV6-1 with TRBJ2-7; D call uncertain. There are 15 residues in the CDR3. V lost 3 bases and J lost 3, with 15 bases in between. Germline CDR1 is MNHNS and CDR2 is SASEGT.

This clone has just one count. The chain carries TRBV5-4 and TRBJ2-7, with 10 bases matching TRBD1. The CDR3 sequence is 18 residues long. Germline values: CDR1 SGHNT, CDR2 YYREEE (reference sequence). V was clipped by 4 bases and J by 4 bases; unmatched bases: 17. CDR3 sequence reads: CASSPGQGTVGMGYEQYF. The CDR3 DNA reads TGTGCCAGCAGCCCGGGACAGGGGACGGTAGGAATGGGTTACGAGCAGTACTTC.